The clone carrying this T cell receptor beta chain showed up just once. Its antigen is undetermined. These data are taken from a study of T cell repertoires in cytomegalovirus infection. For the study at large: Signatures in public TCR beta sequences pointed to both CMV infection and matching HLA type. Whole-study findings and limits: Identification of carriers of CMV plus the relevant HLA was achieved through cumulative public TCR beta family frequency.

TCRdb recomputed calls from the reads with MiXCR, one row per CDR3 protein. The data contain 680,000 or so distinct CDR3 sequences, around 35% of them singletons. V lost 5 bases, J lost 2 bases, and 7 bases stayed unmatched. This CDR3 has 14 amino acids. Germline V gives CDR1 DFQATT, CDR2 SNEGSKA (reference sequence). J is TRBJ2-3 and V is TRBV20-1; 7 bases are a match to TRBD1. This clonotype was obtained from a human donor in good health (CMV status not recorded). Some clones in this sample may be carry-over from other donors' samples. Sequencing used cultured PBMCs, obtained from culture after CMV antigen stimulation. This CDR3 is CSAGDRKNTDTQYF. The CDR3 DNA is TGCAGTGCTGGGGACAGAAAAAACACAGATACGCAGTATTTT.